The TCR beta chain under discussion was sequenced for a study of cytomegalovirus exposure and HLA in healthy donors (dated by TCRdb to between 2016 and 2019). About the study as a whole: An earlier analysis of approximately 640 of the donors reported roughly 270 Gb of sequence data and some 100 million unique TCR beta sequences from some 180 million T cells. A later genetic analysis took genome-wide SNP genotypes for about 60% of the roughly 670 donors and used that subset as a discovery cohort. The number of typed donors differed by locus: roughly 629-640 for A, B, C, DRB1 and DQB1; 522 for DQA1; around 610 for DPA1; and around 450 for DPB1. Rather than drawing on any new phenotypic data, the later analysis identified candidate immune exposures from TCR beta sequences and the way those sequences occurred across donors. Among the approximately 430 genotyped donors, 75% to 90% belonged to the genetic ancestry cluster associated with self-reported Caucasian donors. Across some 400 genotyped donors of the cohort, an average of approximately 200,000 unique TCR beta nucleotide sequences per donor were sequenced, and 15% to 20% of those sequences were non-productive. An earlier analysis of roughly 580 of the donors used high-throughput TCR beta sequencing to judge whether each TCR beta V gene segment behaved as functional or pseudogenic. To predict cytomegalovirus infection status, the study combined high-throughput TCR immunosequencing, statistical association of individual TCRs with disease status, and machine learning. A later analysis re-examined previously published TCR beta repertoires from about 700 donors and added high-resolution HLA genotyping to investigate patterns of TCR occurrence. The study aimed to test whether cataloging public T cell receptors could reveal signatures of past pathogen exposure. Every discovery cohort repertoire had been produced on one sequencing platform. Along with the 666-subject first cohort, a separate validation cohort of over a hundred different subjects was used. The study used immunosequencing to profile the T cell repertoires of 670 or so subjects and linked those repertoires to cytomegalovirus serostatus. Donor age, sex, ethnicity and CMV serostatus were compiled together with the repertoire data. An early release that covered fewer than 800 HLA-typed donors contained about 300 gigabases of sequencing data and around 85 million unique TCR sequences. HLA typing included class I and class II loci at four-digit resolution. Because of strong linkage in the cohort, five DR-DQ haplotypes were treated as single units for association and clustering.

Comment on this clone: Its binding antigen is unknown. No per-base quality is available; no much larger clone lies one base away.

Summary of the overall study and its limitations: In this cohort, only TCR beta chains were sequenced, and detectable features were limited by the absence of alpha or paired-chain data. The earlier analysis of 450 to 700 of the donors excluded 15 to 20 rarely observed V segments, including chromosome 9 orphons, because counts were too low. A further reported finding was that TCR beta sequences accurately predicted the HLA-A and HLA-B alleles for most subjects in the first cohort. Some IMGT-functional V segments, including TRBV6-2 and TRBV6-3, could not be told apart with the 87-base-pair reads, so those segments were excluded. A later analysis reported that several top co-occurrence clusters appeared linked to parvovirus B19, influenza, CMV and Epstein-Barr virus. For the cohort, immune exposure information was limited to CMV serostatus. Correlated functional status among segregating V segments might reflect linkage disequilibrium, but an unknown experimental factor could not be ruled out. In a later analysis, TCR association rates were found to vary across HLA loci, with the most associated TCRs seen for DRB1 alleles and the fewest for HLA-C alleles. The classifier was reported to diagnose cytomegalovirus status with high specificity and sensitivity in both the original cohort and the validation cohort. Most TCR sequences were observed very rarely across donors, whereas some public TCRs were present in many individuals. The presence/absence analyses assumed that sequencing depth was roughly uniform across donors, and that assumption may not be true. When HLA alleles, especially DR and DQ, strongly co-occurred, TCR associations were difficult to assign to individual alleles. A later analysis associated about 17,000 TCR beta sequences with specific HLA alleles at a false discovery rate of 0.05. The study gave a list of under 200 TCR beta chains associated with cytomegalovirus. Because HLA typing was missing for some donors at each locus, association tests included only the typed subset. In an earlier analysis of about 600 of the donors, most TCR beta V segments appeared in productive rearrangements about 90% or about 30% of the time, broadly matching IMGT annotations. A later analysis found that HLA-associated TCR beta chains were more clonally expanded and had lower generation probabilities than equally common non-associated chains. A group of highly shared sequence variants was considered likely to be a technical artifact of the sequencing pipeline. An association between a missense DCLRE1C variant and V-gene and J-gene trimming of TCR beta chains was found in a later genetic analysis and replicated in an independent cohort. In a later genetic analysis, fewer N-insertions in productive TCRs were reported among donors in an Asian-associated ancestry cluster than the roughly 700-donor mean. The authors suggested that the approach could potentially be generalized to other disease states and immunological phenotypes. In a later analysis, most CMV-associated TCR beta chains were found to appear HLA-restricted, with HLA associations seemingly driven largely by CMV exposure. A few of the identified cytomegalovirus-associated TCR beta chains were confirmed in vitro to be specific for cytomegalovirus antigens.

The cohort consisted of 650 to 850 healthy bone marrow donors. At the time of sampling, every cohort member was nominally healthy, though immune exposures that went unrecorded were likely present. The donor tested CMV seropositive and was one of the 289 seropositive cohort members. Every donor gave a peripheral blood sample, and the peripheral blood mononuclear cells from that sample were used for TCR beta sequencing. The Qiagen DNeasy Blood Extraction Kit was used to extract genomic DNA from the blood cell samples. The CDR3 has 15 amino acids, counting the end cysteine and phenylalanine. Just CDR3 DNA is preserved here, 45 bases in frame from base 1. V is reduced by 3 bases and J by 7 bases, leaving a spacing of 13 bases between them. Sequences MDHEN (CDR1) and SYDVKM (CDR2) are obtained from the germline V gene. Library construction relied on the immunoSEQ multiplex PCR assay. A mixture of 60 forward primers for TCR Vbeta segments and 13 reverse primers for TCR Jbeta segments was used in the multiplex PCR. The CDR3 region of rearranged TCR beta genes was amplified from genomic DNA by a multiplex PCR assay. Amplified TCR beta libraries were sequenced as 87-base-pair reads on the Illumina HiSeq System. Per the authors' processing: A later analysis counted approximately 84 million unique TCR beta chains across the roughly 700 repertoires, and 10 million to 11 million of these chains were shared by at least two donors. Raw reads were error-corrected and collapsed into unique sequences by a nearest-neighbor algorithm in which closely related sequences were merged to remove PCR and sequencing errors. CDR3 sequences were aligned to IMGT reference sequences to assign V, D and J gene segments. For a sequence to be retained, a match of at least six nucleotides was required to both a V gene segment and a J gene segment. A rearrangement was called productive if the CDR3 had no stop codons and remained in frame with V and J, and every other rearrangement was called non-productive. CDR3 was defined according to IMGT convention as the region running from the second conserved V-encoded cysteine to the conserved J-encoded phenylalanine. In an earlier analysis of approximately 590 of the donors, sequences lacking an unambiguous match to a single V gene segment were excluded. An earlier analysis of 500 to 600 of the donors classified V segments as functional when productive rearrangements were above 56.7% and as segregating when the standard deviation between donors was above 5%. A statistical classification framework was built to diagnose cytomegalovirus status from the catalog of TCR beta chain sequences. In a later analysis, V and J genes were assigned by comparing TCR nucleotide sequences against IMGT/GENE-DB human TR gene sequences. In a later analysis, CDR3 sequences and most-parsimonious VDJ recombination scenarios were assigned using the TCRdist pipeline. In a later analysis, each TCR beta chain was defined by its CDR3 amino acid sequence together with its V-gene family, and reads lacking a unique V-gene family were excluded. As a way to deal with suspected cross-contamination and a sequencing artifact, a later analysis dropped approximately 570 nucleotide sequences that were highly shared and had low generation probability. In a later analysis, a clonal expansion index for each public chain was calculated from normalized within-repertoire ranks of inferred template counts. A later analysis computed generation probabilities with a VDJ recombination model fitted to out-of-frame rearrangements, and checked the results against IGoR. In a later analysis, TCR-TCR, TCR-HLA and TCR-CMV co-occurrence was scored with hypergeometric tests, and a repertoire-size bias correction was applied to TCR pairs. False discovery rates were estimated in a later analysis by permuting HLA or CMV assignments 20 times. In a later analysis, co-occurring TCRs were grouped using DBSCAN, and TCRdist sequence similarity was added for clustering within HLA-allele-positive subsets. Repertoires with fewer than 30,000 or more than 120,000 public chains, plus five repertoires with anomalous nucleotide sharing, were excluded from co-occurrence clustering. TCRdb limited this immuneACCESS table to in-frame rearrangements with V and J called. A share of clones is missing; checked studies link under half to unresolved V genes, and the rest is unexplained. For V, J and clone size, that table is used; D and trimming come from the DNA. The sample table lists approximately 110,000 clones, 73% of them with a count of one. 4.8% of the sample rests with the top ten.

Here the chain combines TRBV28 and TRBJ1-6, and TRBD1 may be the D gene, going by 6 matching bases. Input material: PBMCs. The TCR was taken from a man aged 55 to 70 in good health and CMV-seropositive. The DNA sequence follows: TGTGCCAGCAGTTTCCGGACAGATAAAAATTCACCCCTCCACTTT. Its protein product is CASSFRTDKNSPLHF.